The 12 T cell receptor beta chains below were found in one sample sequenced in a study of siplizumab effects on memory and regulatory T cells. Method: immunoSEQ multiplex PCR; TCRdb's copy keeps in-frame clones and lacks some. Among 45,000 to 60,000 clones, over 75% were seen once, and the ten largest hold approximately 0.3%. The sequencing sample was made of naive CD8+ T cells sorted from blood. These receptors came from a human donor in good health.

The chain uses TRBV27 and TRBJ2-3, with TRBD1 matching over 10 bases. Trimming took 5 bases from V and 2 from J; bases not matched to a gene: 10. The CDR3 has 17 residues. Germline-derived CDR1 and CDR2 are MNHEY and SMNVEV (reference sequence). CDR3 sequence: CASSLAGTGDLTDTQYF. The DNA for the CDR3 is TGTGCCAGCAGTCTCGCCGGGACAGGGGACCTCACAGATACGCAGTATTTT.

The chain joins TRBV11-2 to TRBJ2-2; 8 bases align to TRBD1. There are 16 residues in the CDR3. The V segment lost 4 bases and the J segment 1 base; nucleotides outside the gene matches: 5. Per germline, CDR1 SGHAT and CDR2 FQNNGV. CDR3 loop: CASSSPGTGNTGELFF. DNA of the CDR3: TGTGCCAGCAGCTCGCCCGGGACAGGGAACACCGGGGAGCTGTTTTTT.

CDR3 nucleotide sequence: TGTGCCAGCAACGGGGGAGTGGCAGATACGCAGTATTTT. This gives the protein CASNGGVADTQYF. The chain carries TRBV4-2 and TRBJ2-3, with D maybe TRBD2 (6 bases). Between the trimmed V and J ends, which lost 7 bases and 4 bases, there was a span of 12 bases. The length of the CDR3 is 13 residues. Per germline, CDR1 LGHNA and CDR2 YNFKEQ.

The chain has TRBV27 and TRBJ2-2; weak D call: TRBD1 (5 bases). The germline V gene has CDR1 MNHEY and CDR2 SMNVEV (reference sequence). V gave up 6 bases and J gave up 1 base, with 15 bases separating them. This CDR3 is 16 amino acids long. CDR3 in DNA: TGTGCCAGCAGCGGATATGACAGAGTGAACACCGGGGAGCTGTTTTTT. Protein: CASSGYDRVNTGELFF.

The chain recombines TRBV5-6 with TRBJ2-1; 9 bases map to TRBD2. The CDR3 contains 16 residues. The J segment lost 5 bases and the V segment lost 6 bases, leaving 12 bases of the junction unmatched. CDR1 is SGHDT and CDR2 is YYEEEE in the germline V gene. The CDR3 sequence: CASTLGGRGRNNEQFF. DNA of the CDR3: TGTGCCAGCACCCTAGGCGGGAGGGGGCGCAACAATGAGCAGTTCTTC.

The chain combines TRBV4-2 with TRBJ2-1; TRBD2 agrees at 9 bases. V shed 4 bases and J 2 bases; nucleotides not matched to a gene: 6. The germline V gene has CDR1 LGHNA and CDR2 YNFKEQ. This CDR3 spans 16 amino acids. The CDR3 is CASSLPSGRPYNEQFF. The CDR3 DNA reads TGTGCCAGCAGCCTACCAAGCGGGAGGCCCTACAATGAGCAGTTCTTC.

The chain recombines TRBV5-1 with TRBJ1-1; TRBD1 agrees at 9 bases. The CDR3 has 16 amino acids. V shed 2 bases and J 4 bases; nucleotides not matched to a gene: 9. Germline-derived CDR1 and CDR2 are SGHRS and YFSETQ. CDR3 amino acids: CASSFPETGGRTEAFF. The CDR3 region has the DNA TGCGCCAGCAGCTTTCCGGAGACAGGGGGTCGCACTGAAGCTTTCTTT. The full variable domain, rest sourced from reference TRBV5-1 and TRBJ1-1, is KAGVTQTPRYLIKTRGQQVTLSCSPISGHRSVSWYQQTPGQGLQFLFEYFSETQRNKGNFPGRFSGRQFSNSRSEMNVSTLELGDSALYLCASSFPETGGRTEAFFGQGTRLTVV.

This chain joins TRBV29-1 and TRBJ1-2; weak D call: TRBD1 (5 bases). Germline lookup yields CDR1 SQVTM and CDR2 ANQGSEA. The CDR3 is 11 amino acids. V was cut by 7 bases and J by 4 bases, with 10 bases left in between. CDR3 sequence: CSGSQGYGYTF. CDR3 nucleotide sequence: TGCAGCGGATCCCAGGGCTATGGCTACACCTTC. The entire variable domain, with the rest obtained from reference TRBV29-1 and TRBJ1-2, is as follows: SAVISQKPSRDICQRGTSLTIQCQVDSQVTMMFWYRQQPGQSLTLIATANQGSEATYESGFVIDKFPISRPNLTFSTLTVSNMSPEDSSIYLCSGSQGYGYTFGSGTRLTVV.

A single count supports this clone. The V call is TRBV18, the J call TRBJ1-1; D possibly corresponds to TRBD1 (6 bases). The CDR3 loop spans 14 amino acids. Germline CDR1 and CDR2: KGHSH and LQKENI. V was clipped by 3 bases and J by 5 bases, with 13 bases between them. CDR3: CASSPDSIYTEAFF. Here the CDR3 DNA reads TGTGCCAGCTCACCGGACAGTATATATACTGAAGCTTTCTTT. Combining the CDR3 with reference TRBV18 and TRBJ1-1 gives the whole variable domain NAGVMQNPRHLVRRRGQEARLRCSPMKGHSHVYWYRQLPEEGLKFMVYLQKENIIDESGMPKERFSAEFPKEGPSILRIQQVVRGDSAAYFCASSPDSIYTEAFFGQGTRLTVV.

This rearrangement joins TRBV19 to TRBJ1-1, with D maybe TRBD1 (6 bases). The germline CDR1 and CDR2 sequences are LNHDA and SQIVND (reference sequence). The CDR3 is 10 residues long. With 6 bases removed from V and 7 bases from J, the gap between germline ends came to 6 bases. The CDR3 DNA follows: TGTGCCAGTAGGGACAGTGAAGCTTTCTTT. This sequence encodes CASRDSEAFF.

V usage is TRBV9 and J usage is TRBJ2-1, with 15 bases fitting TRBD2. V lost 0 bases, J lost 7 bases, and 2 bases stayed unmatched. The CDR3 covers 16 residues. Germline-derived CDR1 and CDR2 are SGDLS and YYNGEE. CDR3 residues: CASSVVGLAGGNEQFF. In DNA form, the CDR3 reads TGTGCCAGCAGCGTAGTGGGACTAGCGGGGGGAAATGAGCAGTTCTTC.

This clone was seen a single time. The chain joins TRBV9 to TRBJ2-7; 8 bases map to TRBD2. Germline V gene sequence: CDR1 SGDLS, CDR2 YYNGEE. This CDR3 spans 15 amino acids. V dropped 0 bases and J dropped 4; count of bases not matched to a gene: 6. CDR3 bases: TGTGCCAGCAGCGTAGGCGGTGGACTAGCATACGAGCAGTACTTC. This sequence encodes CASSVGGGLAYEQYF.